This TCR beta chain was captured in a study of cytomegalovirus exposure and HLA in healthy donors. General observations from the study: Segments of the TCR beta V type were, in most cases, productive about 90% or about 30% of the time in an earlier analysis. Among TCR beta chains, those listed as cytomegalovirus-associated numbered about 160.

Deletions cut 5 bases from V and 0 bases from J, with 17 bases between. CDR3 length: 16 residues. In germline, CDR1 is SGHRS, CDR2 YFSETQ. The PCR employed 60 Vbeta primers together with 13 Jbeta primers. This table comes from immunoSEQ multiplex PCR, and its TCRdb copy is limited to in-frame clones, with some not included. The sample table sets out about 140,000 clones. To note about this clone: The antigen remains undetermined.

This TCR was recovered from a woman between 18 and 30 years old in good health and CMV-seronegative. The chain uses TRBV5-1 and TRBJ1-2; D is uncertain. Sample: PBMCs. CDR3 coding DNA: TGCGCCAGCAGGAGGGCTTTTGGAACCGCTAACTATGGCTACACCTTC. This sequence encodes CASRRAFGTANYGYTF.